This TCR beta chain was recorded in a study of blood T cell repertoires in COVID-19. About the research overall: T cells, B-cell-depleted T cells, or PBMCs provided the cDNA or gDNA that served as material.

The assay was immunoSEQ multiplex PCR, and TCRdb's table has in-frame clones only and misses some. The table lists approximately 250,000 clones, 88% of them singletons. This clone has a single count. Participant ages covered 18 to 89 years across 25 or so US areas. Participant-given clinical history determined each cohort assignment. Between the trimmed V and J ends, which lost 2 bases and 5 bases, there was a span of 9 bases. Germline lookup yields CDR1 MNHEY and CDR2 SVGAGI. The CDR3 is 13 amino acids. The receptor comes from a woman aged 40 to 50 with acute COVID-19. The material sequenced was PBMCs or T cells enriched from blood (not recorded which). The chain is built from TRBV6-5 and TRBJ2-5; no reliable D call. The chain's CDR3 is CASSYPGAETQYF. In nucleotides, the CDR3 is TGTGCCAGCAGTTACCCGGGTGCGGAGACCCAGTACTTC.